Below are 3 T cell receptor beta chains sequenced from a single sample in a study of PD-1 blockade in classical Hodgkin lymphoma. All the patients suffered relapse after autologous stem cell transplantation, and brentuximab vedotin exposure differed. Profiling relied on immunoSEQ multiplex PCR, and the TCRdb table lists in-frame clones only, not all of them. The data contain nearly 60,000 clones, around 93% of them singletons. Sample: peripheral blood mononuclear cells (PBMCs), taken before the second cycle of nivolumab. Receptor source: a human donor with classical Hodgkin lymphoma.

This chain connects TRBV5-4 to TRBJ2-7; D is uncertain. The CDR3 covers 14 residues. Trimming left V 3 bases short and J 2 bases short, with 12 bases between. CDR1 and CDR2 (germline): SGHNT, YYREEE (reference sequence). The CDR3 sequence is CASSYLPETYEQYF. In nucleotides, the CDR3 is TGTGCCAGCAGCTACCTCCCAGAAACCTACGAGCAGTACTTC. The full variable domain, in which reference TRBV5-4 and TRBJ2-7 provide the parts outside the CDR3, is ETGVTQSPTHLIKTRGQQVTLRCSSQSGHNTVSWYQQALGQGPQFIFQYYREEENGRGNFPPRFSGLQFPNYSSELNVNALELDDSALYLCASSYLPETYEQYFGPGTRLTVT.

The CDR3 nucleotides read TGCGCCAGCAGCCCCGAACCTAGCGGGAGTCACACCGGGGAGCTGTTTTTT. The encoded protein is CASSPEPSGSHTGELFF. This chain joins TRBV5-1 and TRBJ2-2; 10 bases map to TRBD2. CDR1 SGHRS and CDR2 YFSETQ come from the germline V gene. V lost 4 bases, J lost 3 bases, and 9 bases stayed unmatched. The CDR3 spans 17 residues.

The chain joins TRBV11-2 to TRBJ2-2; no definite D call. This CDR3 contains 13 residues. Germline V gene lookup returns CDR1 SGHAT and CDR2 FQNNGV. Trimming took off 6 bases at V and 7 bases at J, with 12 bases between the two ends. The CDR3 here is CASSYSVGGELFF. DNA of the CDR3: TGTGCCAGCAGTTATTCAGTGGGCGGGGAGCTGTTTTTT.